This is a list of T cell receptor beta chains from one sample in a study of CD8 T cells in ankylosing spondylitis. MiXCR, applied by TCRdb to the 5' RACE reads, yields one record per CDR3 protein. The data contain almost 250,000 distinct CDR3 sequences, about 30% of them singletons. Sample: blood, either unsorted or a sorted T cell fraction (not recorded which). These receptors came from a male donor with ankylosing spondylitis or in good health (not recorded which). Both conserved end residues are part of each CDR3. The order of the fields is D gene, V gene, clone size, J gene, CDR3 DNA, CDR3 protein. A D gene is named only where the DNA matches it firmly. Clone size appears in some rows only: once, few, many, or a class for an expanded clone.

NA	TRBV12-3/TRBV12-4	few	TRBJ1-3	TGTGCCAGCAGTCTTCAGGGAAACACCATATATTTT	CASSLQGNTIYF
NA	TRBV20-1	few	TRBJ1-6	TGCAGTGCTGAGGCGTGGGGGAGCTCCTATAATTCACCCCTCCACTTT	CSAEAWGSSYNSPLHF
NA	TRBV20-1	NA	TRBJ2-5	TGCAGTGCTAGGAGGACCCAAAAAGAGACCCAGTACTTC	CSARRTQKETQYF
NA	TRBV6-1	NA	TRBJ2-7	TGTGCCACCACGGGCCCCTCCTACGAGCAGTACTTC	CATTGPSYEQYF
NA	TRBV20-1	NA	TRBJ2-6	TGCAGTGCGGCATGGGTCTCTGGGGCCAACGGCCTGACTTTC	CSAAWVSGANGLTF
TRBD2	TRBV4-2	few	TRBJ2-5	TGTGCCAGCAGCCCCGGGACTAGCGGGGTTGAGACCCAGTACTTC	CASSPGTSGVETQYF
TRBD2	TRBV20-1	NA	TRBJ2-3	TGCAGTGCTAGTCGTCTAGCGGGGTTGGCAGATACGCAGTATTTT	CSASRLAGLADTQYF
NA	TRBV29-1	NA	TRBJ2-1	TGCAGCGTTGTTGGGGAGGTGGATGAGCAGTTCTTC	CSVVGEVDEQFF
TRBD1	TRBV25-1	many	TRBJ2-7	TGTGCCAGCAGAGGACAGGTGTACGAGCAGTACTTC	CASRGQVYEQYF
NA	TRBV6-5	NA	TRBJ2-6	TGTGCCAGCAGTTCGCGAGGTTTGAGAGGGGCCAACGTCCTGACTTTC	CASSSRGLRGANVLTF
NA	TRBV20-1	NA	TRBJ1-5	TGCAGTGCTAGGGGAGACAAAATGGAGAATCAGCCCCAGCATTTT	CSARGDKMENQPQHF
TRBD1	TRBV7-2	NA	TRBJ2-1	TGTGCCAGCAACTATAGGCCGACAGGGCGCAATGAGCAGTTCTTC	CASNYRPTGRNEQFF
NA	TRBV7-6	NA	TRBJ2-3	TGTGCCAGCAGCTTAAACCGAGGTGGGGGGTCAGATACGCAGTATTTT	CASSLNRGGGSDTQYF
NA	TRBV29-1	NA	TRBJ2-3	TGCAGCGTTGATGACGGCTCCTTACCCACTGGTACGCAGTATTTT	CSVDDGSLPTGTQYF
NA	TRBV6-5	NA	TRBJ2-2	TGTGCCAGCAGTTACGTCGGAGGGGAGCTGTTTTTT	CASSYVGGELFF
TRBD1	TRBV7-9	NA	TRBJ2-3	TGTGCCAGCAGCCACCGAGGACAGGGTTCCACAGATACGCAGTATTTT	CASSHRGQGSTDTQYF
NA	TRBV2	NA	TRBJ1-4	TGTGCCAGCAGCGATGACGGGCAAGGGGAAAAACTGTTTTTT	CASSDDGQGEKLFF
TRBD2	TRBV3-1	NA	TRBJ2-1	TGTGCCAGCAGCCGAGCTAGCGGGGGGGCCTACAATGAGCAGTTCTTC	CASSRASGGAYNEQFF
NA	TRBV5-5	NA	TRBJ2-7	TGTGCCAGCAGCTTGGCGGTGTCAGCACCAGCACCCAGCGACGAGCAGTACTTC	CASSLAVSAPAPSDEQYF
NA	TRBV12-3/TRBV12-4	few	TRBJ2-3	TGTGCCAGCAGTTTCTCGTGGTCTCGCAGGAGGGGAGATACGCAGTATTTT	CASSFSWSRRRGDTQYF
TRBD1	TRBV5-6	once	TRBJ1-2	TGTGCCAACAGCTTGGAACAGGGGGACTATGGCTACACCTTC	CANSLEQGDYGYTF
NA	TRBV12-3/TRBV12-4	NA	TRBJ1-5	TGTGCCAGCAGCCCAACTTATAGCAATCAGCCCCAGCATTTT	CASSPTYSNQPQHF
NA	TRBV7-9	NA	TRBJ2-5	TGTGCCAGCAGCTTAGTTTCGGTTGGGGAGACCCAGTACTTC	CASSLVSVGETQYF
NA	TRBV2	NA	TRBJ1-2	TGTGCCAGCAGTGAATCATGGGGCCTAGATGGCTACACCTTC	CASSESWGLDGYTF
NA	TRBV2	few	TRBJ1-5	TGTGCCAGCAGTGTAACCGAGAGAGCTGGGGCCCAGCATTTT	CASSVTERAGAQHF
TRBD1	TRBV4-1	NA	TRBJ2-5	TGCGCCAGCAGCCCGGGACAGTACCAAGAGACCCAGTACTTC	CASSPGQYQETQYF
TRBD2	TRBV5-1	many	TRBJ2-1	TGCGCCAGCAGCCTAGGGACCCAGCGGGGGGATGAGCAGTTCTTC	CASSLGTQRGDEQFF
TRBD1	TRBV29-1	few	TRBJ2-7	TGCAGCGTTGCCCGACAGGGCTACGAGCAGTACTTC	CSVARQGYEQYF
TRBD1	TRBV12-3/TRBV12-4	few	TRBJ1-4	TGTGCCAGCAGTGGACAGGGAGGTGAAAAACTGTTTTTT	CASSGQGGEKLFF
TRBD1	TRBV20-1	NA	TRBJ2-7	TGCAGTGCTCATGGCCTCAGCCGACAGGGCGAGCAGTACTTC	CSAHGLSRQGEQYF
NA	TRBV9	once	TRBJ2-2	TGTGCCAGCAGCCAATCAGGGGCGGCGACGAACACCGGGGAGCTGTTTTTT	CASSQSGAATNTGELFF
TRBD1	TRBV6-1	NA	TRBJ1-5	TGTGCCAGCTTCGGGGACAGCCCCCCCCAGCCCCAGCATTTT	CASFGDSPPQPQHF
NA	TRBV7-2	NA	TRBJ2-3	TGTGCCAGCAGCAGTCAGTCTTCCCCCACAGATACGCAGTATTTT	CASSSQSSPTDTQYF
TRBD1	TRBV10-3	many	TRBJ2-7	TGTGCCACCCACGGGGACAGGGTCTACGAGCAGTACTTC	CATHGDRVYEQYF
NA	TRBV9	few	TRBJ1-5	TGTGCCAGCACAGGACAGCCCCAGCATTTT	CASTGQPQHF
NA	TRBV9	few	TRBJ2-7	TGTGCCAGCAGCGTGGGGCAGGGGAGGTCCTACGAGCAGTACTTC	CASSVGQGRSYEQYF
NA	TRBV15	NA	TRBJ1-2	TGTGCCACCAGCAGAGTGACTTCTAATGGCTACACCTTC	CATSRVTSNGYTF
NA	TRBV30	NA	TRBJ2-7	TGTGCCTGGAGTGGAGGCCCGCACTACGAGCAGTACTTC	CAWSGGPHYEQYF
TRBD1	TRBV30	NA	TRBJ1-1	TGTGCCTGCACAGGGGGCGCTTGGCCTTTCTTT	CACTGGAWPFF
TRBD1	TRBV9	NA	TRBJ2-1	TGTGCCAGCAGCGTTGGGACAGGGAGCAATGAGCAGTTCTTC	CASSVGTGSNEQFF
NA	TRBV12-3/TRBV12-4	NA	TRBJ1-2	TGTGCCAGCAGTACAGGGCCGAAATCCTACACCTTC	CASSTGPKSYTF
TRBD1	TRBV12-3/TRBV12-4	NA	TRBJ2-7	TGTGCCAGCAGGCCGGGACAGGGGGCGCGGGAGCAGTACTTC	CASRPGQGAREQYF
NA	TRBV7-8	NA	TRBJ1-1	TGTGCCAGCAGCCCAACCGCTGTGGAGACTGAAGCTTTCTTT	CASSPTAVETEAFF
NA	TRBV10-3	few	TRBJ2-2	TGTGCCATCAGCCTCCCTTCGGAGGGGAGCCGGGAGCTGTTTTTT	CAISLPSEGSRELFF
NA	TRBV4-2	NA	TRBJ2-1	TGTGCCAGCAGAAACGATCGCTCCTACAATGAGCAGTTCTTC	CASRNDRSYNEQFF
NA	TRBV10-3	few	TRBJ1-6	TGTGCCATCAGTTCGGGAAATTCACCCCTCCACTTT	CAISSGNSPLHF
NA	TRBV27	few	TRBJ1-2	TGTGCCAGCAGTCCGATGGGCTCTAACTATGGCTACACCTTC	CASSPMGSNYGYTF
TRBD2	TRBV20-1	few	TRBJ2-1	TGCAGTGCTGACGGGGAGCGGGGTCGTTACAATGAGCAGTTCTTC	CSADGERGRYNEQFF
TRBD1	TRBV12-3/TRBV12-4	few	TRBJ2-7	TGTGCCAGCAGTTCAACAGGGGGGACCTCCTACGAGCAGTACTTC	CASSSTGGTSYEQYF
NA	TRBV5-1	NA	TRBJ2-7	TGCGCCAGCAGCTTGACCCCGGAGGCCTACGAGCAGTACTTC	CASSLTPEAYEQYF